Listed below are T cell receptor beta chains from one sample, sequenced in a study of spatial heterogeneity in lung cancer. TCRdb re-called the 5' RACE reads through MiXCR, storing one row per CDR3 protein. The sample lists tens of thousands of distinct CDR3 sequences, less than 9% occurring once. Material: PBMCs, obtained at surgery. The receptors stem from a female donor with early-stage non-small cell lung cancer. CDR3s include the opening cysteine and the closing phenylalanine or tryptophan. A D gene is named only where the DNA matches it firmly. Not every row has a clone size; where given, it reads once, few, many or a size class.

V,size,D,J,CDR3,DNA
TRBV7-2,many,-,TRBJ2-5,CASSVRTYEETQYF,TGTGCCAGCAGCGTCAGGACGTACGAAGAGACCCAGTACTTC
TRBV12-3/TRBV12-4,few,TRBD1,TRBJ2-3,CASSSGTGAYTDTQYF,TGTGCCAGCAGTTCCGGGACAGGGGCTTACACAGATACGCAGTATTTT
TRBV4-3,few,-,TRBJ2-1,CASSQDLRLGDEQFF,TGCGCCAGCAGCCAAGATCTACGGCTTGGGGATGAGCAGTTCTTC
TRBV29-1,few,-,TRBJ2-5,CSVVFSQETQYF,TGCAGCGTTGTTTTCAGTCAAGAGACCCAGTACTTC
TRBV6-5,-,-,TRBJ2-2,CASSYILGGTGELFF,TGTGCCAGCAGTTACATACTAGGGGGGACCGGGGAGCTGTTTTTT
TRBV7-2,many,TRBD1,TRBJ2-7,CASLPGQGSEQYF,TGTGCCAGCCTACCCGGACAGGGTTCCGAGCAGTACTTC
TRBV7-9,few,-,TRBJ2-4,CASSLFLLRPRGAKNIQYF,TGTGCCAGCAGCTTGTTTCTCCTAAGGCCCCGTGGGGCCAAAAACATTCAGTACTTC
TRBV7-9,-,-,TRBJ1-2,CASSFGVSWGYTF,TGTGCCAGCAGCTTCGGGGTTAGCTGGGGCTACACCTTC
TRBV20-1,-,TRBD2,TRBJ2-4,CSARDWRTSGRGAKNIQYF,TGCAGTGCTAGAGATTGGAGGACTAGCGGCAGGGGGGCCAAAAACATTCAGTACTTC
TRBV12-2,-,-,TRBJ2-2,CASRLQAPGELFF,TGTGCAAGTCGCTTACAGGCCCCCGGGGAGCTGTTTTTT
TRBV12-3/TRBV12-4,few,-,TRBJ1-2,CASSRGPWGYGYTF,TGTGCCAGCAGCCGGGGACCCTGGGGCTATGGCTACACCTTC
TRBV2,-,-,TRBJ1-5,CASSVRSDQPQHF,TGTGCCAGCAGCGTTAGATCCGATCAGCCCCAGCATTTT
TRBV12-3/TRBV12-4,once,-,TRBJ2-4,CASSLSTNIQYF,TGTGCCAGCAGTTTATCAACAAACATTCAGTACTTC
TRBV15,many,TRBD2,TRBJ2-3,CATSRGLAATDTQYF,TGTGCCACCAGCAGAGGACTAGCTGCCACAGATACGCAGTATTTT
TRBV11-2,-,-,TRBJ2-1,CASSLVLSYNEQFF,TGTGCCAGCAGCTTGGTGCTCTCCTACAATGAGCAGTTCTTC
TRBV28,many,-,TRBJ2-2,CASSFISGTGELFF,TGTGCCAGCAGTTTCATTAGCGGCACCGGGGAGCTGTTTTTT
TRBV5-1,many,-,TRBJ2-5,CASRRTSTPGETQYF,TGCGCCAGCAGACGTACTAGCACCCCGGGGGAGACCCAGTACTTC
TRBV18,few,-,TRBJ2-7,CASSPWKDEQYF,TGTGCCAGCTCCCCCTGGAAGGACGAGCAGTACTTC
TRBV20-1,many,TRBD1,TRBJ2-2,CSARDLTGAANTGELFF,TGCAGTGCTAGAGATTTGACAGGGGCGGCGAACACCGGGGAGCTGTTTTTT
TRBV6-6,-,-,TRBJ2-1,CASSYWGRVEQFF,TGTGCCAGCAGTTACTGGGGAAGGGTTGAGCAGTTCTTC
TRBV5-1,few,-,TRBJ2-5,CASSSQQETQYF,TGCGCCAGCAGCTCTCAGCAAGAGACCCAGTACTTC
TRBV3-1,few,-,TRBJ2-3,CASSQDRLSSTQYF,TGTGCCAGCAGCCAAGATCGTCTTTCGAGTACGCAGTATTTT
TRBV7-8,many,-,TRBJ2-5,CASSLGVLETQYF,TGTGCCAGCAGCTTAGGGGTTCTGGAGACCCAGTACTTC
TRBV12-3/TRBV12-4,many,TRBD2,TRBJ2-7,CASSPSGGLSYEQYF,TGTGCCAGCAGCCCTAGCGGGGGGCTCTCCTACGAGCAGTACTTC
TRBV29-1,many,-,TRBJ2-3,CSVEPDHGTQYF,TGCAGCGTTGAGCCGGACCACGGTACGCAGTATTTT
TRBV4-3,many,TRBD2,TRBJ2-1,CASSPQAGADNEQFF,TGCGCCAGCAGCCCGCAAGCGGGAGCAGACAATGAGCAGTTCTTC
TRBV6-2/TRBV6-3,-,-,TRBJ2-2,CASSADPSYTGELFF,TGTGCCAGCAGTGCCGACCCTTCTTACACCGGGGAGCTGTTTTTT
TRBV18,few,-,TRBJ2-5,CASSPLGRNRRETQYF,TGTGCCAGCTCACCACTAGGACGGAACCGTAGGGAGACCCAGTACTTC
TRBV20-1,few,-,TRBJ1-2,CSARVRPGSYGYTF,TGCAGTGCTAGAGTACGTCCGGGTTCCTATGGCTACACCTTC
TRBV4-1,-,TRBD1,TRBJ1-4,CASSRTGGPFNEKLFF,TGCGCCAGCAGCCGGACAGGGGGACCTTTTAATGAAAAACTGTTTTTT
TRBV12-3/TRBV12-4,-,TRBD2,TRBJ2-2,CASSFSLGRAFGELFF,TGTGCCAGCAGTTTCTCCCTCGGGAGGGCCTTCGGGGAGCTGTTTTTT
TRBV20-1,few,TRBD2,TRBJ2-1,CSAGTPGLAGRVFF,TGCAGTGCTGGCACGCCGGGACTAGCGGGAAGGGTGTTCTTC
TRBV2,many,-,TRBJ2-5,CASSETGRTQYF,TGTGCCAGCAGTGAAACAGGCCGGACCCAGTACTTC
TRBV12-3/TRBV12-4,many,TRBD1,TRBJ2-1,CASSFWGTGGRMKQFF,TGTGCCAGCAGTTTTTGGGGGACAGGGGGGAGAATGAAGCAGTTCTTC
TRBV24-1,-,TRBD1,TRBJ2-7,CATSAGTGYEQYF,TGTGCCACCAGTGCAGGGACAGGCTACGAGCAGTACTTC
TRBV6-2/TRBV6-3,many,TRBD2,TRBJ2-2,CASSQPPGLAGVKNTGELFF,TGTGCCAGCAGCCAACCCCCGGGACTAGCGGGGGTCAAGAACACCGGGGAGCTGTTTTTT
TRBV3-1,many,-,TRBJ1-1,CASSQEIWENTEAFF,TGTGCCAGCAGCCAAGAAATATGGGAAAACACTGAAGCTTTCTTT